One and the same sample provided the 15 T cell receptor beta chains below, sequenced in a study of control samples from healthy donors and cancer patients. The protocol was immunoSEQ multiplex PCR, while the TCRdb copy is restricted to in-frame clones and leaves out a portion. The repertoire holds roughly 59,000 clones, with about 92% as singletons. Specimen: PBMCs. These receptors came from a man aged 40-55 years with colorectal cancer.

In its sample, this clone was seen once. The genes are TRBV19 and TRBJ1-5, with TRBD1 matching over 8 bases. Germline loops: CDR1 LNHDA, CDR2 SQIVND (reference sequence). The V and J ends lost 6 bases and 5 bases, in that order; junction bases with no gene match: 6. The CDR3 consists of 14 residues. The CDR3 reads CASSRGQEYQPQHF. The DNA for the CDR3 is TGTGCCAGTAGCCGGGGACAGGAGTATCAGCCCCAGCATTTT.

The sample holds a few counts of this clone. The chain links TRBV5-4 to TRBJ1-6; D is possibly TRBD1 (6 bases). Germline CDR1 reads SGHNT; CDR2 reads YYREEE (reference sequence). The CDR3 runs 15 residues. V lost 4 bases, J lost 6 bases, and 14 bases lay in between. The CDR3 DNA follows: TGTGCCAGCAGCCTAGACAGGACCCTTAATTCACCCCTCCACTTT. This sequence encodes CASSLDRTLNSPLHF. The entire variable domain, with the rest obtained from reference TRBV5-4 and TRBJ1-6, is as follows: ETGVTQSPTHLIKTRGQQVTLRCSSQSGHNTVSWYQQALGQGPQFIFQYYREEENGRGNFPPRFSGLQFPNYSSELNVNALELDDSALYLCASSLDRTLNSPLHFGNGTRLTVT.

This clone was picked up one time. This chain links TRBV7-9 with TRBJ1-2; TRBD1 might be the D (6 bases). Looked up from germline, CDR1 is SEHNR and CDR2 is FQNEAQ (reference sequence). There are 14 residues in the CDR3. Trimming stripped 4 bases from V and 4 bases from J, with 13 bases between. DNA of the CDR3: TGTGCCAGCAGCTCCCCGCAGGGGTCCTATGGCTACACCTTC. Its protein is CASSSPQGSYGYTF.

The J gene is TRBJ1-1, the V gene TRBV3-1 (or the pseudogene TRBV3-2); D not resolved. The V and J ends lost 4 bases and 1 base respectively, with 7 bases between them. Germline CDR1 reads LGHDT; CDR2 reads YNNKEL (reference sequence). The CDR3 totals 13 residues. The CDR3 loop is CASSRAGNTEAFF. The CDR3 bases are TGTGCCAGCAGCCGAGCAGGGAACACTGAAGCTTTCTTT.

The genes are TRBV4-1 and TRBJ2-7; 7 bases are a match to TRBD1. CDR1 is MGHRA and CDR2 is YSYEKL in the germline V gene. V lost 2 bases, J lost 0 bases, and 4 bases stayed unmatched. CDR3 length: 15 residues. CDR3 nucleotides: TGCGCCAGCAGCCAACCGACAGGGACCTCCTACGAGCAGTACTTC. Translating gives CASSQPTGTSYEQYF.

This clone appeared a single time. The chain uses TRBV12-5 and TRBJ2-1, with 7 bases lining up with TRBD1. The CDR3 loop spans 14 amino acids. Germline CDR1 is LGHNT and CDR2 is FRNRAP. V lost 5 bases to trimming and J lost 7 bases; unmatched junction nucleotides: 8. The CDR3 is CASGPGQSVNEQFF. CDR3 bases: TGTGCTAGTGGTCCGGGACAGTCGGTGAATGAGCAGTTCTTC.

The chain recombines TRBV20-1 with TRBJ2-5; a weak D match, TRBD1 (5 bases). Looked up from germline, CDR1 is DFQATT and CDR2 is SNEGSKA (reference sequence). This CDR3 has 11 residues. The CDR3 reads CSSQGFETQYF. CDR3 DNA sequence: TGCAGCTCTCAGGGTTTCGAGACCCAGTACTTC.

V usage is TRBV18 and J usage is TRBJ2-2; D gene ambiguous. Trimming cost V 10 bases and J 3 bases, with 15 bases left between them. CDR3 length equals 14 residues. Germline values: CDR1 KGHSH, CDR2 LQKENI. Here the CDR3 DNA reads TGTGCCACCTCGACGGCCCGAGACACCGGGGAGCTGTTTTTT. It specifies CATSTARDTGELFF.

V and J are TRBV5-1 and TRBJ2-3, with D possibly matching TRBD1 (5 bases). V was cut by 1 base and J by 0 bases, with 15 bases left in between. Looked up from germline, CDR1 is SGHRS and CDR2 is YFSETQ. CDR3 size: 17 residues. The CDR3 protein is CASSLQPDAGSTDTQYF. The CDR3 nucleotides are TGCGCCAGCAGCTTGCAACCGGACGCAGGGAGCACAGATACGCAGTATTTT.

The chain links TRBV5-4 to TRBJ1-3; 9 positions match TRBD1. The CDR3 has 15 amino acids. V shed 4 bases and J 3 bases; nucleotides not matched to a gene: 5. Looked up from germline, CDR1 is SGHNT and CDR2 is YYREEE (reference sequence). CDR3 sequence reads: CASSGTGYGGNTIYF. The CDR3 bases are TGTGCCAGCAGCGGGACAGGGTATGGTGGAAACACCATATATTTT.

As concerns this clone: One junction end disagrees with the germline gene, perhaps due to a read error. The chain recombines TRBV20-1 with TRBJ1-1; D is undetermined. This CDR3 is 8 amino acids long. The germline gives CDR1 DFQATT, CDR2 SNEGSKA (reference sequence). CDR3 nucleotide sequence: TGCAGTGCTAGATCGGCTGACTTT. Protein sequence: CSARSADF.

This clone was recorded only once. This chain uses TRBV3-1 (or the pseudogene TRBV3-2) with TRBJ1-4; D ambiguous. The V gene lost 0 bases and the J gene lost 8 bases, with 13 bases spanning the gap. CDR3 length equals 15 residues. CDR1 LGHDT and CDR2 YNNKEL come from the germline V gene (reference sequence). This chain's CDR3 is CASSQESQRSEKLFF. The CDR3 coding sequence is TGTGCCAGCAGCCAAGAGAGCCAGAGGAGCGAAAAACTGTTTTTT.

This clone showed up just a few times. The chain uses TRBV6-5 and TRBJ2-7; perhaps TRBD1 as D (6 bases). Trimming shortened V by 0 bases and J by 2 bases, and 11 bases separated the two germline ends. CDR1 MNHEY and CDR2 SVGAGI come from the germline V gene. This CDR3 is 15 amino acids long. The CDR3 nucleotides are TGTGCCAGCAGTTACTCGGGCAGGGGCGCCTACGAGCAGTACTTC. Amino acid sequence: CASSYSGRGAYEQYF.

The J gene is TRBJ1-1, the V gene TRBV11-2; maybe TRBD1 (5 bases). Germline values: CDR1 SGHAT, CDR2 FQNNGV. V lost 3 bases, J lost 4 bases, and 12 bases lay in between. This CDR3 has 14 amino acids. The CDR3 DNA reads TGTGCCAGCAGCTTCCAGGGAATTATCACTGAAGCTTTCTTT. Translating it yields CASSFQGIITEAFF.

Here the CDR3 DNA reads TGTGCCAGCAGTTACCCAGGGGCGTCGGCTTTCTTT. Protein product: CASSYPGASAFF. The chain recombines TRBV6-5 with TRBJ1-1, with TRBD1 as a possible D gene (6 bases). This CDR3 is 12 amino acids long. Trimming removed 2 bases at V and 11 bases at J, with 12 bases between. The V gene's germline CDR1 is MNHEY and CDR2 SVGAGI.